The clone carrying this TCR beta chain was found a few times. What it binds is unknown. TCRdb independently ran MiXCR on the reads; one entry per CDR3 protein. This sample has around 450,000 distinct CDR3 sequences, with about 33% found just once. The data derive from a study of T cell repertoires in cytomegalovirus infection. Findings and caveats of the study: There were carriers of CMV plus the relevant HLA, and cumulative public TCR beta family frequency identified them.

CDR1 and CDR2 (germline): SGHVT, SQSDAQ. CDR3 size: 15 residues. With 5 bases clipped from V and 3 bases from J, the junction kept 5 bases outside the gene matches. This receptor was taken from a human donor in good health (CMV status not recorded). Some clones in this sample may be carry-over from other donors' samples. V and J are TRBV7-4 and TRBJ2-3, with 10 bases identical to TRBD2. Sequencing was done on a sample of PBMCs. CDR3 coding DNA: TGTGCCAGCAGCCCCACTAGCGGGGTAACAGATACGCAGTATTTT. This gives the protein CASSPTSGVTDTQYF.